This T cell receptor beta chain came from a study of cytomegalovirus exposure and HLA in healthy donors. The study, taken as a whole, reports: The likely explanation for a cluster of highly shared sequence variants was sequencing artifact. The dataset shows that most TCR sequences were rare, while some public TCRs occurred in many donors.

PCR used 60 Vbeta primers and 13 Jbeta primers. Some clones are missing from TCRdb's copy, which holds only in-frame ones; the method was immunoSEQ multiplex PCR. The sample totals roughly 190,000 clones. With regard to this clone: The antigen is undetermined.

This CDR3 comprises 14 residues. Per the germline V gene, CDR1 is LGHNT and CDR2 is FRNRAP. With 7 bases removed from V and 2 bases from J, the gap between germline ends came to 15 bases. This sequence originates from a woman aged 18-29 years in good health and CMV-seropositive. The source material was PBMCs. The V gene is TRBV12-5, the J gene TRBJ2-7; D may be TRBD2 (5 bases). The CDR3 reads CASVSGVQAYEQYF. CDR3 coding DNA: TGTGCTAGTGTAAGCGGAGTTCAAGCCTACGAGCAGTACTTC.